Below are 3 T cell receptor beta chains sequenced from a single sample in a study of tumor and adjacent non-tumor tissue in lung cancer. No cell sorting was done before RNA was extracted from the tissue. A modified ARM-PCR protocol with three rounds of nested PCR amplified TCRbeta. TCRdb fed the multiplex PCR reads into MiXCR, producing one record per CDR3 protein. The sample lists about 70,000 distinct CDR3 sequences; around 78% were seen once. The sample taken for sequencing was lung tumor tissue. All receptors derive from a man between 60 and 75 years old with non-small cell lung cancer.

This clonotype showed up many times. This chain joins TRBV6-2 or TRBV6-3 and TRBJ2-7; TRBD2 matches 10 bases. Germline V CDR1 and CDR2: MNHEY, SVGEGT. J lost 6 bases, V lost 7 bases, and 9 bases had no gene match. The CDR3 sequence is 14 residues long. CDR3 amino acids: CASNSAGGPGEQYF. The CDR3, as DNA: TGTGCCAGCAATTCAGCGGGAGGGCCGGGCGAGCAGTACTTC.

Worth noting for this clonotype: One end of the junction is discordant with germline, which a read error may explain. The chain couples TRBV29-1 to TRBJ1-2; D is uncertain. Germline loops: CDR1 SQVTM, CDR2 ANQGSEA. The CDR3 runs to 14 residues. The CDR3 DNA reads TGCAGCGTTGAATGGGCAGAAACTAACTTTGGCTACACCTTC. It translates to CSVEWAETNFGYTF.

Notes on this clonotype: The junction shows a germline mismatch at one end, possibly a read error. The chain employs TRBV20-1 and TRBJ1-1, with D perhaps matching TRBD1 (6 bases). Germline CDR1 is DFQATT and CDR2 is SNEGSKA (reference sequence). The CDR3 runs to 15 residues. The CDR3 here is CSARRTGLMNTEALF. The CDR3 region has the DNA TGCAGTGCTAGAAGAACAGGGCTGATGAACACTGAAGCTCTCTTT.